This TCR beta chain derives from a study of spatial heterogeneity in lung cancer (dated by TCRdb to between 2018 and 2021). Context from the whole study: Beta-chain transcripts were consistently detected in greater numbers than alpha-chain transcripts, which likely reflects a higher abundance of beta-chain transcripts. Both alpha and beta chains were TCR-sequenced in around 230 tumor regions, fewer than 80 matched nontumor lung samples and around 54 PBMC samples obtained at surgery. In the raw uncorrected reads, each unique combination of TCR and UMI appeared on average more than ten times. TCR repertoire features were related to nonsynonymous mutation counts determined by whole-exome sequencing of tumor tissue. TCR alpha and beta repertoires were quantitatively compared across multiple tumor regions, matched nontumor lung and blood in non-small cell lung cancer.

The study at large found these results: Additional single-cell paired TCR alpha and beta sequencing was considered necessary to confirm, at a functional level, the hypothesis that regional TCRs recognize regional mutations. Ubiquitous expanded tumor TCRs showed up in blood more often at tumor resection than at routine follow-up.

In the case of this clonotype: This clone's antigen is unknown. Per-nucleotide qualities are absent, and no much larger clonotype sits a single base away.

According to the germline V gene (reference sequence), CDR1 reads SEHNR and CDR2 reads FQNEAQ. Relative to germline, V is missing 8 bases and J is missing 9 bases, with 7 bases of the junction outside any gene match. From its cysteine to its phenylalanine, the CDR3 spans 13 amino acids. Of all the DNA, just the CDR3 is kept, 39 bases in frame from base 1. The receptor library was made with 5' RACE. Sequenced using a NextSeq 500. In the TCR library protocol, a unique molecular identifier was attached to each TCR cDNA molecule so that PCR and sequencing errors could be corrected. The source study handled its data this way. TCR identification, UMI-based error correction and CDR3 extraction were all carried out with Decombinator tools. TCRs above a frequency of 2 per 1,000, corresponding to the top 1% of the tumor frequency distribution, were defined as expanded. Renyi diversity was calculated using the R vegan package after each repertoire was subsampled 100 times to 5,000 TCRs. To build CDR3 similarity networks, amino acid triplet string-kernel similarity was used, and CDR3s were connected when their pairwise similarity was above 0.82. In-frame beta chains were kept once TCRdb had trimmed the public reads at Q25 with fastp and called clones with MiXCR. Every distinct CDR3 protein forms one entry, paired with its most common genes and DNA. TCRdb's processing, not the study's, gives the V and J calls here. The sample table records under 100,000 distinct CDR3 sequences; roughly 10% of these occur just once. The leading ten clones occupy 6.9% of the sample.

The time point label corresponds to: sample taken at primary tumor resection. Without any cell sorting, TCR sequencing was performed on whole RNA extracted either from tumor and nontumor lung tissue or from cryopreserved PBMC samples. Samples were obtained from about 69 patients with early-stage, untreated non-small cell lung cancer from the lung TRACERx cohort. Only patients for whom sufficient RNA was available from at least two tumor regions were selected for TCR sequencing. The specimen comprised PBMCs, sampled at surgery. The sequence was collected from a male donor with early-stage non-small cell lung cancer. This sequence uses TRBV7-9 and TRBJ1-4, and 9 junctional nucleotides match TRBD1. The CDR3 corresponds to CASGRDRAQKLFF. The DNA sequence follows: TGTGCCAGCGGGCGGGACAGGGCCCAAAAACTGTTTTTT. Here the CDR3 is joined to the reference TRBV7-9 and TRBJ1-4 genes, and the full variable domain is: DTGVSQNPRHKITKRGQNVTFRCDPISEHNRLYWYRQTLGQGPEFLTYFQNEAQLEKSRLLSDRFSAERPKGSFSTLEIQRTEQGDSAMYLCASGRDRAQKLFFGSGTQLSVL.